This note documents a single T cell receptor (beta chain) sequence. The CDR3 consists of 14 residues. The ends were cut back, 3 bases at V and 6 bases at J, with 18 bases in the middle. Germline lookup yields CDR1 DFQATT and CDR2 SNEGSKA (reference sequence). A sample-barcoded 5' primer and a J-beta primer mix were used in a second PCR of about 7 to 12 cycles. TCRdb reprocessed the 5' RACE reads via MiXCR and lists one record per CDR3 protein. This table has over a million distinct CDR3 sequences, about 23% appearing once. This sample is part of a study of blood T cells in healthy people across ages. The sample was also linked to a second study, of T cells of mothers and their children.

This TCR was sampled from a girl between 2 and 10 years old in good health. The sequenced sample was blood. The chain is built from TRBV20-1 and TRBJ2-7, with D uncertain. CDR3 nucleotides: TGCAGTGCTAGTAACGCCCTCAGCATACGCGAGCAGTACTTC. Protein sequence: CSASNALSIREQYF.